The 14 T cell receptor beta chains presented below share a single source sample, sequenced in a study of identical twins. From the 5' RACE reads, TCRdb called clonotypes with MiXCR, one entry per CDR3 protein. The table records 450,000 or so distinct CDR3 sequences, approximately 15% of them present only once. These data were likewise used in another study, on yellow fever vaccine responses in identical twins.

Sequencing was performed on CD4+ T cells sorted from blood. The source of these receptors is a woman younger than 30 in good health.

The V gene is TRBV12-3 or TRBV12-4, the J gene TRBJ2-7; 10 nucleotides line up with TRBD2. This CDR3 comprises 14 residues. The trim removed 5 bases at V and 4 bases at J, leaving 5 bases unmatched. The CDR3, as DNA: TGTGCCAGCAGTCAACTAGCGGGGAAGTACGAGCAGTACTTC. Protein: CASSQLAGKYEQYF.

This clonotype was recorded at least ten times. This CDR3 reads CASSFVLAGRTDTQYF. The CDR3 bases are TGTGCCAGCAGTTTTGTACTAGCGGGGCGCACAGATACGCAGTATTTT. The rearrangement joins TRBV12-3 or TRBV12-4 to TRBJ2-3, with 10 nucleotides matching TRBD2. The trim removed 3 bases at V and 1 base at J, leaving 4 bases unmatched. The CDR3 spans 16 residues.

The table lists this clonotype with many counts. The rearrangement uses TRBV12-3 or TRBV12-4 and TRBJ2-1; the D gene is possibly TRBD2 (5 bases). CDR3 length: 14 residues. Trimming stripped 3 bases from V and 5 bases from J, with 11 bases between. The DNA of the CDR3 is TGTGCCAGCAGTTTTCTCGGGAAGGACAATGAGCAGTTCTTC. It encodes CASSFLGKDNEQFF.

This clonotype was counted at least ten times. This chain links TRBV12-3 or TRBV12-4 with TRBJ2-3; weak D call: TRBD2 (6 bases). The CDR3 covers 14 residues. Trimming left V 7 bases short and J 3 bases short, with 14 bases between. This CDR3 reads CASIISGVTDTQYF. The DNA of the CDR3 is TGTGCCAGCATCATTAGCGGAGTTACAGATACGCAGTATTTT.

This clonotype was counted between two and nine times. CDR3 region: CASSFQGPNTGELFF. The CDR3 DNA reads as TGCGCCAGCAGCTTTCAGGGGCCAAACACCGGGGAGCTGTTTTTT. The chain couples TRBV5-1 to TRBJ2-2; a weak D match, TRBD1 (6 bases). The CDR3 consists of 15 residues. Trimming pared 2 bases from V and 2 bases from J, leaving 10 bases between. In germline, CDR1 is SGHRS, CDR2 YFSETQ.

The chain employs TRBV28 and TRBJ1-4; D perhaps matches TRBD1 (6 bases). V was shortened by 7 bases and J by 6 bases, with 15 bases between the two germline ends. The CDR3 runs to 14 residues. The germline V gene has CDR1 MDHEN and CDR2 SYDVKM. CDR3 coding DNA: TGTGCCAGCACTTCGCAGGGGAGGCATGAAAAACTGTTTTTT. Protein sequence: CASTSQGRHEKLFF.

V and J are TRBV29-1 and TRBJ2-7; 10 bases map to TRBD1. Trimming removed 4 bases from V and 5 bases from J; junction bases left unmatched: 17. The CDR3 contains 17 residues. Per the germline V gene, CDR1 is SQVTM and CDR2 is ANQGSEA. The DNA for the CDR3 is TGCAGCGTTGGCGGGACCAGGACAGGGGGGATAGAAGACGAGCAGTACTTC. Protein: CSVGGTRTGGIEDEQYF.

DNA for the CDR3: TGTGCCAGCAGGCTGAGCCGTGACGGGGAGCTGTTTTTT. It yields the protein CASRLSRDGELFF. The gene calls are TRBV6-2 or TRBV6-3 and TRBJ2-2; D uncertain. Germline lookup yields CDR1 MNHEY and CDR2 SVGEGT. Trimming removed 6 bases from V and 7 bases from J, with 12 bases in between. The CDR3 spans 13 residues.

The rearrangement links TRBV5-1 to TRBJ1-4; D is possibly TRBD1 (5 bases). Trimming cost V 3 bases and J 4 bases, with 13 bases left between them. CDR3 length equals 15 residues. The germline V gene has CDR1 SGHRS and CDR2 YFSETQ. CDR3 amino acids: CASSSSGSGNEKLFF. In DNA, the CDR3 is TGCGCCAGCAGCTCCTCAGGGTCGGGTAATGAAAAACTGTTTTTT.

The V call is TRBV20-1, the J call TRBJ2-1; TRBD2 matches at 15 bases. This CDR3 contains 13 residues. V was pared by 1 base and J by 14 bases, with 3 bases of the junction left unmatched. Germline V gene data show CDR1 as DFQATT and CDR2 as SNEGSKA (reference sequence). The CDR3 bases are TGCAGTGCTAGAGGGACTAGCGGGGGGGTTGAGTTCTTC. This encodes CSARGTSGGVEFF.

This CDR3 reads CATTKRGRALYNEQFF. The CDR3, as DNA: TGTGCCACCACCAAGCGGGGGCGGGCCCTATACAATGAGCAGTTCTTC. The rearrangement joins TRBV7-4 to TRBJ2-1; 8 bases line up with TRBD2. Germline trimming cut 10 bases from V and 4 bases from J; bases unmatched to any gene: 15. The CDR3 runs 16 residues. Per the germline V gene, CDR1 is SGHVT and CDR2 is SQSDAQ.

Ten or more counts support this clonotype. The chain combines TRBV12-3 or TRBV12-4 with TRBJ2-7, with D perhaps TRBD1 (5 bases). The CDR3 is 14 residues long. Between the trimmed V and J ends, which lost 2 bases and 5 bases, there was a span of 13 bases. The CDR3 reads CASSLWGANDEQYF. CDR3 nucleotide sequence: TGTGCCAGCAGTTTATGGGGCGCGAATGACGAGCAGTACTTC.

V and J are TRBV10-1 and TRBJ2-4, with 10 bases aligning to TRBD1. The germline gives CDR1 WNHNN, CDR2 SYGVQD (reference sequence). V lost 4 bases and J lost 8; bases outside the gene matches: 8. The CDR3 loop spans 15 amino acids. CDR3 nucleotides: TGCGCCAGCAGTGGCCAAGGGACAGGGGACGACATTCAGTACTTC. This gives the protein CASSGQGTGDDIQYF.

The chain joins TRBV24-1 to TRBJ2-1, with 8 positions matching TRBD1. The germline CDR1 and CDR2 sequences are KGHDR and SFDVKD. The CDR3 consists of 15 residues. With V trimmed by 1 base and J by 3 bases, 1 base remained unmatched. The DNA for the CDR3 is TGTGCCACCAGTGATTTTACAGGGGGCTACAATGAGCAGTTCTTC. This gives the protein CATSDFTGGYNEQFF.